Listed below are T cell receptor beta chains from one sample, sequenced in a study of shared clonotypes between healthy human individuals. Repertoires were generated with immunoSEQ multiplex PCR, while TCRdb's copy carries only in-frame clones and drops some. The table lists about 2.2 million clones, about 92% of them singletons. Sequenced sample: naive CD8+ T cells from PBMCs. Receptors were obtained from a man between 18 and 29 years old in good health. Some clones in this sample may be carry-over from other donors' samples. The conserved cysteine and the conserved F or W are not part of the CDR3 here. Fields, in order: V gene, CDR3 protein.

TRBV9 | ASSGHRAQPFTGELF
TRBV7-2 | ASSLESGGSLYGYT
TRBV19 | ASSIIRGTSSNQPQH
TRBV7-8 | ASSSDSGVSLNQPQH
TRBV7-9 | ASSLGTEKLF
TRBV27 | ASSPRVSGSWEQY
TRBV1 | TSSFVDSPQPNTGELF
TRBV6-5 | ASSRTSGIYNEQF
TRBV7-8 | ASSLGGGGTEAF
TRBV7-3 | ASSLLSGDTQY
TRBV6-5 | ASTNLGGEQY
TRBV9 | ASSQDRFGDNTEAF
TRBV7-3 | ASRLLGRGTGGIEQY
TRBV2 | ASSGLAGGPYNEQF
TRBV27 | ASRRLVSYNEQF
TRBV25-1 | ASSNQGIYGYT
TRBV19 | ASRAGTYGYT
TRBV7-6 | ASSLGAGVIHEQY
TRBV19 | ASSLGQGAYNEQF
TRBV9 | ASSANTGTLTYEQY
TRBV30 | AWSVTSVYEQY
TRBV4-3 | ASSQYYRTGRFSGANVLT
TRBV6-6 | ASSYLGRLNTEAF
TRBV7-3 | ASSVSPSSYNEQF
TRBV7-9 | ASSPGTSGSWVYEQY